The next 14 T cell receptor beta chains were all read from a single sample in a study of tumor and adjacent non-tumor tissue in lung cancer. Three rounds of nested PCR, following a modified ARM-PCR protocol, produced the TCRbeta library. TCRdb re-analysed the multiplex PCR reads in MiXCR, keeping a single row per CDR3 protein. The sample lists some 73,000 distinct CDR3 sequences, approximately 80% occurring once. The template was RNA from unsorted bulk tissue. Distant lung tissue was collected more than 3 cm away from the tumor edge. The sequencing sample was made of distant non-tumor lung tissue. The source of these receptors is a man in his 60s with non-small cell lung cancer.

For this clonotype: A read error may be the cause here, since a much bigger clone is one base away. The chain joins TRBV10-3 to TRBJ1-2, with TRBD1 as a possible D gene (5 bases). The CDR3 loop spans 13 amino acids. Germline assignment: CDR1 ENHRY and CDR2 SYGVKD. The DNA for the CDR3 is TGTGCCATCAGTGATGAAGGGGCCTATGGCTGCACCTTC. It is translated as CAISDEGAYGCTF.

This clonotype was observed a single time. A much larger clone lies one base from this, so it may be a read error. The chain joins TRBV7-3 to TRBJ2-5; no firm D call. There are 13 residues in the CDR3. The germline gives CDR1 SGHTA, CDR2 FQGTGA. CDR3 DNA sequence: TGTGCCAGCAGCCCAACCGCCCAAGGGACCCAGTACTTC. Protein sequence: CASSPTAQGTQYF.

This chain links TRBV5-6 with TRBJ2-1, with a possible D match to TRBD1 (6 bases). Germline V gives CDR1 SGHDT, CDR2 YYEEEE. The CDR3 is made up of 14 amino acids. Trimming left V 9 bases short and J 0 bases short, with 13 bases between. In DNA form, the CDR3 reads TGTGCCAACAGGGTCCGGGGCTCCTACAATGAGCAGTTCTTC. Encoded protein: CANRVRGSYNEQFF.

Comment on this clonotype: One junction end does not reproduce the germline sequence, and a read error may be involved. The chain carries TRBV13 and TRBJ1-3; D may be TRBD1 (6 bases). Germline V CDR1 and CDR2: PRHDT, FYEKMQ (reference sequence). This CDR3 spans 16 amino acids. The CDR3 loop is CASSLGSAGAGNIIYF. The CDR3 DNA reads TGTGCCAGCAGCTTAGGCTCGGCAGGGGCTGGGAACATCATATATTTT.

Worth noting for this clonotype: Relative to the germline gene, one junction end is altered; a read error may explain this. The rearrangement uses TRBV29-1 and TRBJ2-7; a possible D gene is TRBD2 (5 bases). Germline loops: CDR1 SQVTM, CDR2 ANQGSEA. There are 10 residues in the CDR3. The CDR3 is CSVVQHDQYF. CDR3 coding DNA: TGTAGCGTTGTTCAGCACGATCAGTACTTC.

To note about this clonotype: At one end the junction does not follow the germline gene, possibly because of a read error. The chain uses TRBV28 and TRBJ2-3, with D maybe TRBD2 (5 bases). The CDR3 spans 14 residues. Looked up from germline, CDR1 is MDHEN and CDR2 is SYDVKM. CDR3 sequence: CANSFVSGTDTQYF. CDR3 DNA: TGTGCCAACAGTTTCGTTAGCGGCACAGATACGCAGTATTTT.

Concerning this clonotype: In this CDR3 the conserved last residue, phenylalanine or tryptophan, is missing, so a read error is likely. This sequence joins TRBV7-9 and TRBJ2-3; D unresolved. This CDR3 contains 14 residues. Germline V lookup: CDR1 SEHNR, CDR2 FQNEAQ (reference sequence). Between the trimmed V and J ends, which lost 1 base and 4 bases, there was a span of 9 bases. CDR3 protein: CASSLVAAADTQYV. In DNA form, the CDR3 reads TGTGCCAGCAGCTTAGTGGCGGCTGCAGATACGCAGTATGTT.

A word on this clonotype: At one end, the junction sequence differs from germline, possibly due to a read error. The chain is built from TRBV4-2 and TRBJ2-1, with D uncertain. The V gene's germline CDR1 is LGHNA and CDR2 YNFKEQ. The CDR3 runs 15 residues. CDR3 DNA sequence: TGTGCCTGCAGCCAAGATGCTAAAATCTACAATGAGCAGTTCTTC. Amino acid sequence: CACSQDAKIYNEQFF.

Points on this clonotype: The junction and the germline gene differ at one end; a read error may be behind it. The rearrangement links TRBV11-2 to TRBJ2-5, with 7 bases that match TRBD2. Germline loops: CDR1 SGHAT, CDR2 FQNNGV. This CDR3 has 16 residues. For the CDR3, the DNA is TGTGCCAGAAGCTCCACAATGGGGGGGTCAAAAGAGACCCAGTATTTC. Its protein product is CARSSTMGGSKETQYF.

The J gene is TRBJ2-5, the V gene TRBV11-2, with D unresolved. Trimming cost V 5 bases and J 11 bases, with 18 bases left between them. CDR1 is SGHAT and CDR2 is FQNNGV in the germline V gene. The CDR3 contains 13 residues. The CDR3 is CASSPTGEDIQYF. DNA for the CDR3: TGTGCCAGCAGCCCTACTGGGGAAGATATACAGTACTTC.

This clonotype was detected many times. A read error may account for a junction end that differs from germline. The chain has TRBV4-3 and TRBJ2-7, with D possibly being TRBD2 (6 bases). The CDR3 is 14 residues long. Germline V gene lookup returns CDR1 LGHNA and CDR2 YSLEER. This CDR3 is CASSQAAGSLDPSF. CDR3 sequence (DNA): TGCGCCAGCAGCCAAGCGGCGGGGAGCTTGGACCCCTCCTTC.

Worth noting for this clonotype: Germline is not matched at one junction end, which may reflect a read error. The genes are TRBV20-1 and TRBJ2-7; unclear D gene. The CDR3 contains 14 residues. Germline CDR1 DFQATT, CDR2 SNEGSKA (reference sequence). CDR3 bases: TGCAGTACTTTCCTAGAGGCAAGCTCCTACGACCAGTACTTC. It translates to CSTFLEASSYDQYF.

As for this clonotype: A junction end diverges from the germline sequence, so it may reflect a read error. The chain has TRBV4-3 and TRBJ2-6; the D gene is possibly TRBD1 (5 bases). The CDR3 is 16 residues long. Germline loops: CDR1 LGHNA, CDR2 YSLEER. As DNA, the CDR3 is TGCGCCAGCAGCCAAGAAGTGGTGTCTGGGGCCAACGTCATGACTTTC. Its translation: CASSQEVVSGANVMTF.

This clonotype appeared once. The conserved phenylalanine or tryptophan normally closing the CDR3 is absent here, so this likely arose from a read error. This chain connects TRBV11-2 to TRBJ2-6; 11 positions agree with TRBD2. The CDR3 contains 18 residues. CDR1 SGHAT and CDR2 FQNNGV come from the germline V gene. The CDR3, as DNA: TGTGCCAGCAGTCCAACTAGCGGGGGAGTCACTGGGACCAACGTCCTGACTGTC. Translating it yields CASSPTSGGVTGTNVLTV.